This entry is about one T cell receptor (beta chain). The source of the sample is a study of blood T cell repertoires in COVID-19. Study as a whole: The origin of the acute and convalescent COVID-19 samples was the United States, Italy and Spain.

Per the authors' pipeline: It was from reference gene primer amplification that nucleated cell counts were estimated. The assay was immunoSEQ multiplex PCR, and TCRdb's table has in-frame clones only and misses some. V and J calls and clone size are those listed in that table; D and trimming were worked out from the DNA. The data contain fewer than 200,000 clones, nearly 90% of them seen just once; the ten biggest clones take up about 1.9%. The CDR3 extends over 16 amino acids. Trimming at V came to 1 base and at J to 6 bases, leaving 8 bases not matched to a gene. Germline V gene lookup returns CDR1 SGHAT and CDR2 FQNNGV.

V and J are TRBV11-2 and TRBJ2-1; TRBD2 matches at 8 bases. This TCR was recovered from a young man who had recovered from COVID-19. Input material: peripheral blood. The chain's CDR3 is CASSLGWAGGLNEQFF. DNA for the CDR3: TGTGCCAGCAGCTTAGGCTGGGCGGGAGGTCTCAATGAGCAGTTCTTC.